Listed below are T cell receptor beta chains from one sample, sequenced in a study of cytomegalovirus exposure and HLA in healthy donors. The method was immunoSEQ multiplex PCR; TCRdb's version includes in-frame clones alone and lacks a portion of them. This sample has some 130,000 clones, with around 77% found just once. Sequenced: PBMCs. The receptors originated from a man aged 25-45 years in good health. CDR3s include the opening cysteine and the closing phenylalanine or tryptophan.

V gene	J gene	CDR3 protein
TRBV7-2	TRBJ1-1	CASTPVGSWTEAFF
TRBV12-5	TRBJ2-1	CASGYNLAYNEQFF
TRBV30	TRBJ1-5	CAWSPGLPNQPQHF
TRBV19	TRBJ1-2	CASIQGQGPYLSGYTF
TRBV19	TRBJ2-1	CASSPPLGVPNEQFF
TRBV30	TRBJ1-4	CAWGQGLATNEKLFF
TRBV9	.	CASSAGTSGRLGYEQYF
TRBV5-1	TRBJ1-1	CASNYRGSEEEAFF
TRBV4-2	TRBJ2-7	CASSPGRGPPNYEQYF
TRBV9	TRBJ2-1	CASSVEAASSYNEQFF
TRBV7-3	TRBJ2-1	CASSLGAKAHNEQFF
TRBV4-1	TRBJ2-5	CASSQEWSPEGQETQYF
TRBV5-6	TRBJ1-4	CASSRGQGARNEKLFF
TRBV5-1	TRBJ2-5	CASSHDRPKETQYF
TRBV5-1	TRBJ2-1	CASSLVASNEQFF
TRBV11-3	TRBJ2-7	CASSLVSGGLEQYF
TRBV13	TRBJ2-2	CASSSLAVNTGELFF
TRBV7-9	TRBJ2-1	CASSLSGSAYNEQFF
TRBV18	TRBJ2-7	CASSPGTSSYEQYF
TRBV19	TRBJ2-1	CASSILRGQEQFF
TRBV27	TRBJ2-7	CASSSTTTSGVYEQYF
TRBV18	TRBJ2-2	CASRPGSAGELFF
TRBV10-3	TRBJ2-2	CATSSGTNGELFF
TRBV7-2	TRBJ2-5	CASKLRGRGVVGETQYF
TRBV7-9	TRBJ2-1	CASSLVAGGPGEQFF
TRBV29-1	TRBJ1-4	CSVPQSGQGGDEKLFF
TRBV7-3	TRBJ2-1	CASSATSAFYNEQFF
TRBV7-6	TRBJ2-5	CASSLAPNPSAQYF
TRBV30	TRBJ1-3	CAWSVSSSGNTIYF
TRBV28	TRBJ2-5	CASSLRTVQETQYF
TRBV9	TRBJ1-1	CASSVVQGTEAFF
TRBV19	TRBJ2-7	CASSPGTSGHYEQYF
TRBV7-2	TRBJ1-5	CASSQWAGDSNQPQHF
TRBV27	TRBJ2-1	CASSLFSGSQQFF
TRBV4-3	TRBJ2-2	CASSQDRLALSNTGELFF
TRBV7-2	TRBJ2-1	CASSSRTSGGEQFF
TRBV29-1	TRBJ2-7	CSVVSGSYGQYF
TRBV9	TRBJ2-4	CASSPAGDGYIQYF
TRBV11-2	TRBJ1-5	CASSPDPGGNQPQHF
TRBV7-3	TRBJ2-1	CASRPLLHVYNEQFF
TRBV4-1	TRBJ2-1	CASSLQRGTSGTSSYNEQFF
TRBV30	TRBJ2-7	CAWSAGGARYYEQYF
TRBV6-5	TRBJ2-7	CASSRTGGSPYEQYF
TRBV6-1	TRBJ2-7	CASGVGGSIPSEQYF
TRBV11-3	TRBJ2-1	CASSRGGERLNEQFF
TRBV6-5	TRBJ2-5	CASSMRVGETQYF
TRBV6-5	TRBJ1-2	CASSYDRGAPRYGYTF
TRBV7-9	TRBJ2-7	CSSSLADRSTSYEQYF
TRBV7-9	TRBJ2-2	CASSFQGSATGELFF
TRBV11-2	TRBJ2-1	CASSRGLAENNEQFF
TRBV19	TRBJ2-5	CASSPRQAQETQYF
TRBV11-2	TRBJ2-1	CASSLGSGRTYNEQFF